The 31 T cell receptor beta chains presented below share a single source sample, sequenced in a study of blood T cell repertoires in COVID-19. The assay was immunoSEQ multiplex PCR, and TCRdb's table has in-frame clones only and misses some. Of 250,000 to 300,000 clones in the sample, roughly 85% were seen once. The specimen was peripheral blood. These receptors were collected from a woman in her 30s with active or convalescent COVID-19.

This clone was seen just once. In DNA form, the CDR3 reads TGTGCCAGCAGTTTGCCGGGGAGGGCGAACACCGGGGAGCTGTTTTTT. Translation gives CASSLPGRANTGELFF. The V gene is TRBV28, the J gene TRBJ2-2; 7 bases are shared with TRBD2. V dropped 3 bases and J dropped 0; count of bases not matched to a gene: 4. The CDR3 length is 16 residues. Germline CDR1 and CDR2: MDHEN and SYDVKM.

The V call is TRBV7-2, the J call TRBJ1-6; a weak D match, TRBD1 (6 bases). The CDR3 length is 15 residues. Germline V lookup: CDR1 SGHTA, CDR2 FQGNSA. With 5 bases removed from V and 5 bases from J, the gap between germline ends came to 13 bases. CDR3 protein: CASSPRQADNSPLHF. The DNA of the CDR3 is TGTGCCAGCAGCCCCCGACAGGCCGATAATTCACCCCTCCACTTT.

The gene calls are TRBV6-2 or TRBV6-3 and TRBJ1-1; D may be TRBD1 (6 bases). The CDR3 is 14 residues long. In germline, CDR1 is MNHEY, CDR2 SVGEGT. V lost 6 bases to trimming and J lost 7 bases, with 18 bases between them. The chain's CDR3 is CASSPRGGGDEAFF. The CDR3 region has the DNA TGTGCCAGCAGCCCCCGGGGAGGGGGAGATGAAGCTTTCTTT.

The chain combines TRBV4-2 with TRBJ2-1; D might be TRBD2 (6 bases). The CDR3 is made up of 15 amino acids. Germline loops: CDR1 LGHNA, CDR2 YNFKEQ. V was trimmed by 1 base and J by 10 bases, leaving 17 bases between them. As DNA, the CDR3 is TGTGCCAGCAGCCAAGGGGGTTTTAGCGGCCTGGAGCAGTTCTTC. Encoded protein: CASSQGGFSGLEQFF.

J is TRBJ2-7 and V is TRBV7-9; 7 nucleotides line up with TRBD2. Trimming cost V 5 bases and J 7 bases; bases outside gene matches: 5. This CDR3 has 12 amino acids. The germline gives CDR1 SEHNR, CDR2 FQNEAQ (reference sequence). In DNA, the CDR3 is TGTGCCAGCAGCCGGGCCGGGGGGGAGCAGTACTTC. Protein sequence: CASSRAGGEQYF.

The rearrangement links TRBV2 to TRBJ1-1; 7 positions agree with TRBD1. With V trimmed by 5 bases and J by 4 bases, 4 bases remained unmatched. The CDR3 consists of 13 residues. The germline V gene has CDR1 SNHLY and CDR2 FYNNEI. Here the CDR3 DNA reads TGTGCCAGCAGTAACAGGGGCGGCACTGAAGCTTTCTTT. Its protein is CASSNRGGTEAFF.

CDR3 DNA sequence: TGTGCCAGCAGTCCCTCCAGCTCTGGAAACACCATATATTTT. This codes for CASSPSSSGNTIYF. The chain recombines TRBV6-6 with TRBJ1-3; D unresolved. The CDR3 length is 14 residues. V was pared by 5 bases and J by 0 bases, with 8 bases between. CDR1 is MNHNY and CDR2 is SVGAGI in the germline V gene (reference sequence).

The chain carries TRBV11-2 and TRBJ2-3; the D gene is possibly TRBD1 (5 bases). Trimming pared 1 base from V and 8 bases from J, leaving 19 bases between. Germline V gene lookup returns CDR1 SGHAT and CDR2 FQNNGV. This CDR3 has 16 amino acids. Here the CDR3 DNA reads TGTGCCAGCAGCTTAGGGGGCGCCAGAGGTTCGGGTACGCAGTATTTT. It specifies CASSLGGARGSGTQYF.

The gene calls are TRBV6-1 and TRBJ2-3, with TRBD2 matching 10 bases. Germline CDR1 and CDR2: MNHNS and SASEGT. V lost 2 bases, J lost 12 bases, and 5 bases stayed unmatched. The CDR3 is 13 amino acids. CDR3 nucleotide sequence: TGTGCCAGCAGTGAAACAGCGGGGGGGCCACAGTATTTT. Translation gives CASSETAGGPQYF.

Here the CDR3 reads CASSFSYEQYF. CDR3 bases: TGTGCCAGCAGCTTCAGCTACGAGCAGTACTTC. This chain connects TRBV7-9 to TRBJ2-7; D gene unclear. The CDR3 is made up of 11 amino acids. Germline V gives CDR1 SEHNR, CDR2 FQNEAQ (reference sequence). V lost 3 bases, J lost 3 bases, and 3 bases lay in between.

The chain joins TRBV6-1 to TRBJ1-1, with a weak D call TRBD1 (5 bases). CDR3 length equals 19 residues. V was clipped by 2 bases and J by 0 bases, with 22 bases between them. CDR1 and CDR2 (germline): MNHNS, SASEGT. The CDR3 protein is CASSEIRAGTVLLNTEAFF. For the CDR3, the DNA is TGTGCCAGCAGTGAAATTAGGGCAGGGACTGTACTATTGAACACTGAAGCTTTCTTT.

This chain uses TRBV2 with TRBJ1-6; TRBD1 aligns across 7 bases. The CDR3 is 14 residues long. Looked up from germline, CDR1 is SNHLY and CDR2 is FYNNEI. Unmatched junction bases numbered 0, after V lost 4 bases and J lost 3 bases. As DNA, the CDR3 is TGTGCCAGCAGTGGGACAGGCTATAATTCACCCCTCCACTTT. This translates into CASSGTGYNSPLHF.

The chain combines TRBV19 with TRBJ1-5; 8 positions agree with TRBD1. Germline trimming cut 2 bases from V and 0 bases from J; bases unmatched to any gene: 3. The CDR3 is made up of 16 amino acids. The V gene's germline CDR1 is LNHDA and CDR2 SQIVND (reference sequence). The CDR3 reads CASSIKTGVSNQPQHF. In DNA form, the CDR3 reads TGTGCCAGTAGTATAAAGACAGGGGTTAGCAATCAGCCCCAGCATTTT.

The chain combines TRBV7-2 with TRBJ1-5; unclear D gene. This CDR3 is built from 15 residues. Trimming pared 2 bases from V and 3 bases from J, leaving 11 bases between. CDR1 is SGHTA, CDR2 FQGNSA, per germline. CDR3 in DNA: TGTGCCAGCAGCTTAATAGGCAGGAACAATCAGCCCCAGCATTTT. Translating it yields CASSLIGRNNQPQHF.

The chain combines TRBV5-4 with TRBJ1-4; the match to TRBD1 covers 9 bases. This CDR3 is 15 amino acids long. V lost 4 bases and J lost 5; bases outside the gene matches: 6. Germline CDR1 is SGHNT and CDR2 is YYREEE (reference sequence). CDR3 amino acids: CASSPGTGRNEKLFF. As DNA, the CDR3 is TGTGCCAGCAGCCCCGGGACAGGGAGAAATGAAAAACTGTTTTTT.

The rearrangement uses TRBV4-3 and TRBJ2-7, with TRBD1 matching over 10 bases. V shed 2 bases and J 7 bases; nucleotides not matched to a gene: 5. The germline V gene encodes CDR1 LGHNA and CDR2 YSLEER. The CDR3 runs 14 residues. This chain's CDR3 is CASSQTGTGEEQYF. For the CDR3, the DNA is TGCGCCAGCAGCCAAACAGGGACAGGGGAAGAGCAGTACTTC.

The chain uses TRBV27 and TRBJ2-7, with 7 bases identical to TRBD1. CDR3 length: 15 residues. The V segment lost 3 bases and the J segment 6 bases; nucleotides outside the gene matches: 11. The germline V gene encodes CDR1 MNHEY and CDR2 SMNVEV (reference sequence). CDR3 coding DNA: TGTGCCAGCAGTTTCAAGGGGGCAGGGTATGGCGAGCAGTACTTC. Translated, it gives CASSFKGAGYGEQYF.

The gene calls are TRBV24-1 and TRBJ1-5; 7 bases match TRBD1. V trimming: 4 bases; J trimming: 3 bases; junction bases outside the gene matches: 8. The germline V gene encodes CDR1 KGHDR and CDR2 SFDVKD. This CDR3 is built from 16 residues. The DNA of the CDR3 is TGTGCCACCAGTGACACCGAGACAGGGTACAATCAGCCCCAGCATTTT. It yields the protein CATSDTETGYNQPQHF.

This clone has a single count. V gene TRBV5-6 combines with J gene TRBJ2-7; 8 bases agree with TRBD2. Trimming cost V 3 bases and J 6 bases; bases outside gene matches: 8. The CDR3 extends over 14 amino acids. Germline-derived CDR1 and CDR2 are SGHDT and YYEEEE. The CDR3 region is CASSWGLERIEQYF. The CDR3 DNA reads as TGTGCCAGCAGCTGGGGACTAGAAAGGATCGAGCAGTACTTC. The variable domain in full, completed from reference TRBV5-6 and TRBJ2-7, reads DAGVTQSPTHLIKTRGQQVTLRCSPKSGHDTVSWYQQALGQGPQFIFQYYEEEERQRGNFPDRFSGHQFPNYSSELNVNALLLGDSALYLCASSWGLERIEQYFGPGTRLTVT.

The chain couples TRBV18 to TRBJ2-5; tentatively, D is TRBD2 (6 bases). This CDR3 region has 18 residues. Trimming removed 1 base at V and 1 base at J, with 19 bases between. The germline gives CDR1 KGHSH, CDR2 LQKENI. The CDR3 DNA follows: TGTGCCAGCTCACCACGGCTGGGAGGCTTTGGCTTCCAAGAGACCCAGTACTTC. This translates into CASSPRLGGFGFQETQYF. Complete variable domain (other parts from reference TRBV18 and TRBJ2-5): NAGVMQNPRHLVRRRGQEARLRCSPMKGHSHVYWYRQLPEEGLKFMVYLQKENIIDESGMPKERFSAEFPKEGPSILRIQQVVRGDSAAYFCASSPRLGGFGFQETQYFGPGTRLLVL.

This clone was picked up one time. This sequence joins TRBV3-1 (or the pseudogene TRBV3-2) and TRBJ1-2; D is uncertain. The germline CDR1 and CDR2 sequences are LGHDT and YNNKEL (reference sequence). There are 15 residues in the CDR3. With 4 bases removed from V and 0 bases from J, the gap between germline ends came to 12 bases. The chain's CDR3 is CASSPSDLPNYGYTF. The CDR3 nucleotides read TGTGCCAGCAGCCCATCGGACTTACCTAACTATGGCTACACCTTC.

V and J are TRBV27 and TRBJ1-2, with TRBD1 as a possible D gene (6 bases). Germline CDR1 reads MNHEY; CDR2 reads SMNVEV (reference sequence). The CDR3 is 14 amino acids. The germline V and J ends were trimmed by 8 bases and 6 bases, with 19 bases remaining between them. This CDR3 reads CASHPRGGQDGYTF. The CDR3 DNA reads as TGTGCCAGCCACCCCCGGGGGGGGCAGGATGGCTACACCTTC.

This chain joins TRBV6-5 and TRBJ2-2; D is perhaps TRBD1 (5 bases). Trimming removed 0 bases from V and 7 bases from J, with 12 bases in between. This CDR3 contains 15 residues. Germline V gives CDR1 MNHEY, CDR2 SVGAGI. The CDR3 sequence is CASSYSPGIHGELFF. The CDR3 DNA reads TGTGCCAGCAGTTACTCACCAGGGATCCACGGGGAGCTGTTTTTT.

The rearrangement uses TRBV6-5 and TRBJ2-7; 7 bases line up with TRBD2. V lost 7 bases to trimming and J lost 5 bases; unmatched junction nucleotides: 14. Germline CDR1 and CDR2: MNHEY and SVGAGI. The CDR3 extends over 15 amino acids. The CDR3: CASNLQRGWVDEQYF. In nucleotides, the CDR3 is TGTGCCAGCAATTTACAGCGGGGTTGGGTGGACGAGCAGTACTTC.

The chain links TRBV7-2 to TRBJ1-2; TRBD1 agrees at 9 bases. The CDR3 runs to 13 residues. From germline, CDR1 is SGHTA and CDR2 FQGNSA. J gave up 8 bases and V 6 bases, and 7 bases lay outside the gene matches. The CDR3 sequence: CASRAGTGIGYTF. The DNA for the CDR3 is TGTGCCAGCAGAGCCGGGACAGGGATCGGCTACACCTTC.

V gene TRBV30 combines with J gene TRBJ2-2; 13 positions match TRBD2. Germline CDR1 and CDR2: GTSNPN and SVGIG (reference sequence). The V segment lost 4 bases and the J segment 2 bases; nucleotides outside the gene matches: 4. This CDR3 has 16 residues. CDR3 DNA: TGTGCCTGGAACGGACTAGCGGGGGACAACACCGGGGAGCTGTTTTTT. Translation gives CAWNGLAGDNTGELFF.

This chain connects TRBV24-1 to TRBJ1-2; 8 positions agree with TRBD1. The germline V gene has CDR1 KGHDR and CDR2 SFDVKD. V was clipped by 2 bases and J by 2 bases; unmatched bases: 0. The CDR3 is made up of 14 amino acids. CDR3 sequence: CATSDWDRNYGYTF. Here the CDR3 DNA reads TGTGCCACCAGTGATTGGGACAGGAACTATGGCTACACCTTC.

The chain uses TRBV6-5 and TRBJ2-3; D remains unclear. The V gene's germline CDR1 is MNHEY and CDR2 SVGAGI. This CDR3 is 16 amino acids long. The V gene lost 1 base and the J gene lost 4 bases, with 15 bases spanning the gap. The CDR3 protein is CASSYYRPSRADTQYF. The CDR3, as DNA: TGTGCCAGCAGTTACTATCGACCCTCCCGGGCAGATACGCAGTATTTT.

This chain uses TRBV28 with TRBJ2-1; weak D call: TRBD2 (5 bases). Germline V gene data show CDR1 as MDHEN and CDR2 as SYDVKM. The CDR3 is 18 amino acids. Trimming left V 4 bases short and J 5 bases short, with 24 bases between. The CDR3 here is CASSSPERWTQRNNEQFF. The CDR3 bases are TGTGCCAGCAGTTCGCCCGAAAGGTGGACTCAGAGGAACAATGAGCAGTTCTTC.

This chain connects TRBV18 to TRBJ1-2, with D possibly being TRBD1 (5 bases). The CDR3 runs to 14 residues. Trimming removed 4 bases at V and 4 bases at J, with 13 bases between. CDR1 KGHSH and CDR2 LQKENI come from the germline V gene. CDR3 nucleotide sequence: TGTGCCAGCTCACGACTCGAGCAGGGCTATGGCTACACCTTC. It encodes CASSRLEQGYGYTF.

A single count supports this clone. In DNA form, the CDR3 reads TGTGCCAGTAGTATTAACAGGGGTGAGACCCAGTACTTC. Protein: CASSINRGETQYF. The chain has TRBV19 and TRBJ2-5, with 7 bases fitting TRBD1. The ends lost 3 bases at V and 5 bases at J; junction bases unmatched: 3. CDR1 LNHDA and CDR2 SQIVND come from the germline V gene (reference sequence). The CDR3 has 13 residues.